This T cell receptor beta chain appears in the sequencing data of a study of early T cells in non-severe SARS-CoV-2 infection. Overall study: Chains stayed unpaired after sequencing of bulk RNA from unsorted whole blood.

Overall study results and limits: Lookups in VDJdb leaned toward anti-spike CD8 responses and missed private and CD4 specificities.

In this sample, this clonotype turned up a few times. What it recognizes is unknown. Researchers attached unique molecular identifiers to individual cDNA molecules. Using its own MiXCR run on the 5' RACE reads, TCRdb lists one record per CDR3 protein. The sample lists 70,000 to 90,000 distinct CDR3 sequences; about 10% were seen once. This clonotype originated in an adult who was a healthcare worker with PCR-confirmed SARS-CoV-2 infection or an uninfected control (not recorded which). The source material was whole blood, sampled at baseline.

Here the CDR3 DNA reads TGTGCCAGCTCACCACGGGGTCAAGGCGATACGCAGTATTTT. It codes for CASSPRGQGDTQYF. The gene calls are TRBV18 and TRBJ2-3; D uncertain. Germline-derived CDR1 and CDR2 are KGHSH and LQKENI. This CDR3 comprises 14 residues. V was clipped by 1 base and J by 6 bases, with 11 bases between them.